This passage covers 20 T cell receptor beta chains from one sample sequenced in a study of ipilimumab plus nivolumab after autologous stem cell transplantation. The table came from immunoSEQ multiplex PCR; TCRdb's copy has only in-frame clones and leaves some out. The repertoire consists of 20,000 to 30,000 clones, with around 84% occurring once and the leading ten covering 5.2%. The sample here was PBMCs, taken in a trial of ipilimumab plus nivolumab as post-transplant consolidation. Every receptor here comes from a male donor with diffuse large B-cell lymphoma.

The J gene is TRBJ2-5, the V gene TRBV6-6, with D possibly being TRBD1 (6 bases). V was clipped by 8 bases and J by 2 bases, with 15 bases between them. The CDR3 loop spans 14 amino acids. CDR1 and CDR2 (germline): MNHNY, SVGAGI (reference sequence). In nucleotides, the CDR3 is TGTGCCAGCCGAAACAGGGATACACAAGAGACCCAGTACTTC. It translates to CASRNRDTQETQYF.

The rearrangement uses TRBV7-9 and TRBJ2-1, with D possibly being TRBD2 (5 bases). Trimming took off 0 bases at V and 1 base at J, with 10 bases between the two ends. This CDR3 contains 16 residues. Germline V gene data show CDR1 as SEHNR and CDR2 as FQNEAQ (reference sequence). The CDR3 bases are TGTGCCAGCAGCTTAGCGAGGGCAGGTTCCTACAATGAGCAGTTCTTC. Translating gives CASSLARAGSYNEQFF.

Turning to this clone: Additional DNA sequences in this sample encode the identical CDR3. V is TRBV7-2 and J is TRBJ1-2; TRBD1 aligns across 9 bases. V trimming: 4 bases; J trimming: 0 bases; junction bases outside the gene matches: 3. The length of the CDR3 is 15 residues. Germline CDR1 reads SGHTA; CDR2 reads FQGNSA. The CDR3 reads CASSSGQGTNYGYTF. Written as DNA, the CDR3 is TGTGCCAGCAGCTCTGGACAGGGGACTAACTATGGCTACACCTTC.

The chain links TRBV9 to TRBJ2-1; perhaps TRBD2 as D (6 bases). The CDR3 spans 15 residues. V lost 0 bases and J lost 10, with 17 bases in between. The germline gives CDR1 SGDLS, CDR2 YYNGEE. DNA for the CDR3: TGTGCCAGCAGCGTAGACCCGCGGGGTGCGGGCGAGCAGTTCTTC. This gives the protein CASSVDPRGAGEQFF.

CDR3 nucleotide sequence: TGTGCCAGCAGAGGACACCTCAATCAGCCCCAGCATTTT. Encoded protein: CASRGHLNQPQHF. The V call is TRBV2, the J call TRBJ1-5; weak D call: TRBD1 (5 bases). Germline CDR1 and CDR2: SNHLY and FYNNEI. This CDR3 comprises 13 residues. With 6 bases removed from V and 3 bases from J, the gap between germline ends came to 9 bases.

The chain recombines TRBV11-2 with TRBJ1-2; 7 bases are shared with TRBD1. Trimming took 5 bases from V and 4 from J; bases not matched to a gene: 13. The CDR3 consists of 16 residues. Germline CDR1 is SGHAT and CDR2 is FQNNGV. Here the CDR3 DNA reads TGTGCCAGCAGCCAAGTAGGGGGCAGTTTGCGCTATGGCTACACCTTC. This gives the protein CASSQVGGSLRYGYTF.

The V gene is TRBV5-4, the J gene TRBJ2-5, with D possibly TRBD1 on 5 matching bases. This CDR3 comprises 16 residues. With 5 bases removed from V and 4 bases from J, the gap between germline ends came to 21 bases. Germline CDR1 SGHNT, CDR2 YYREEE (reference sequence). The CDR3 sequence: CASSTGLVLNRETQYF. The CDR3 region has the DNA TGTGCCAGCAGTACAGGTTTGGTTCTCAATAGAGAGACCCAGTACTTC.

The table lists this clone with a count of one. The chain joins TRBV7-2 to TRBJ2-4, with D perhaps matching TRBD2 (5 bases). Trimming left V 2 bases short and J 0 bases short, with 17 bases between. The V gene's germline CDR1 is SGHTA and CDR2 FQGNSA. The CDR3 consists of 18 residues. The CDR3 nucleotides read TGTGCCAGCAGCTTACTCGGGGTTCGGCGGTCAGCCAAAAACATTCAGTACTTC. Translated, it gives CASSLLGVRRSAKNIQYF.

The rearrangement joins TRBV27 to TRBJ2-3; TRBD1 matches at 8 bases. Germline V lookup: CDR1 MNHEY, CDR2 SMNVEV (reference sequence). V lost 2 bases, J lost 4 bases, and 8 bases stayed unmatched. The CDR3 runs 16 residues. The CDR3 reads CASSLETQGGADTQYF. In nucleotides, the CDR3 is TGTGCCAGCAGTTTAGAAACACAGGGGGGCGCAGATACGCAGTATTTT.

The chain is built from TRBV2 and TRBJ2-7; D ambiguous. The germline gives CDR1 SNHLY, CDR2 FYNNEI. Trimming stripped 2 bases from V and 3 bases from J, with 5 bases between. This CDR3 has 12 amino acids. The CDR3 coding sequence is TGTGCCAGCAGTGAAAATTACTACGAGCAGTACTTC. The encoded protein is CASSENYYEQYF.

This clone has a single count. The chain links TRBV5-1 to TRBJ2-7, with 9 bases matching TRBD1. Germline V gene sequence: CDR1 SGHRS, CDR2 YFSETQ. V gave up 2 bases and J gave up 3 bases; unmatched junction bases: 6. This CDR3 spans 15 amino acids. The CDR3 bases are TGCGCCAGCAGCTTAACAGGGGGCGGTAACTACGAGCAGTACTTC. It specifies CASSLTGGGNYEQYF. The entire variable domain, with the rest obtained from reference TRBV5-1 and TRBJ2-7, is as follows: KAGVTQTPRYLIKTRGQQVTLSCSPISGHRSVSWYQQTPGQGLQFLFEYFSETQRNKGNFPGRFSGRQFSNSRSEMNVSTLELGDSALYLCASSLTGGGNYEQYFGPGTRLTVT.

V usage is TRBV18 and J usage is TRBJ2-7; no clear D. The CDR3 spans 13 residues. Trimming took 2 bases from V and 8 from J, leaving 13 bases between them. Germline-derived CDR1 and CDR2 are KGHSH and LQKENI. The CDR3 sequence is CASSPSGQEKQYF. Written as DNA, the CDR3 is TGTGCCAGCTCACCATCTGGCCAGGAGAAGCAGTACTTC.

The CDR3 DNA follows: TGTGCTAGTGGTTTGGAAATCCAGGGTAAATTTGACGCTTTCTTT. Its protein product is CASGLEIQGKFDAFF. This rearrangement joins TRBV12-5 to TRBJ1-1; TRBD1 is a possible D gene (5 bases). V was shortened by 1 base and J by 11 bases, with 20 bases between the two germline ends. Germline V lookup: CDR1 LGHNT, CDR2 FRNRAP. CDR3 length: 15 amino acids.

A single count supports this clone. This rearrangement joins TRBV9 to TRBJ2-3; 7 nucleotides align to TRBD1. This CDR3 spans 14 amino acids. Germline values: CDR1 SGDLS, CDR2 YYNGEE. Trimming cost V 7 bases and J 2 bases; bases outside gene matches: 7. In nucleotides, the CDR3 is TGTGCCAGCGGCCAGACAGGGTCCACAGATACGCAGTATTTT. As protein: CASGQTGSTDTQYF.

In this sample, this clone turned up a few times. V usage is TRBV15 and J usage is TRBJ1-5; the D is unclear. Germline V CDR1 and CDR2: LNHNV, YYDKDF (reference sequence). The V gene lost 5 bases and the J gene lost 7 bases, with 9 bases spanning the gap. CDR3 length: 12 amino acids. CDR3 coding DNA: TGTGCCACCAGCCTCAGAACCCAGCCCCAGCATTTT. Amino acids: CATSLRTQPQHF.

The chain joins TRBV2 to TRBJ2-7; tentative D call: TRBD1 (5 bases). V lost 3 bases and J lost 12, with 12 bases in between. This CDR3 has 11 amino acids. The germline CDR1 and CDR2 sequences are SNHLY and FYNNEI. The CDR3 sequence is CASSDRQGSYF. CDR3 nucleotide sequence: TGTGCCAGCAGTGATCGGCAGGGCTCGTACTTC.

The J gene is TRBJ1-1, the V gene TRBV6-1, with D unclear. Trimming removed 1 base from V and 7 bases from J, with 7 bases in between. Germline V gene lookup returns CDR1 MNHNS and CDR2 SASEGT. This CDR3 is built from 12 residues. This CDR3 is CASSEGSREAFF. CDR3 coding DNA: TGTGCCAGCAGTGAAGGTAGCCGTGAAGCTTTCTTT.

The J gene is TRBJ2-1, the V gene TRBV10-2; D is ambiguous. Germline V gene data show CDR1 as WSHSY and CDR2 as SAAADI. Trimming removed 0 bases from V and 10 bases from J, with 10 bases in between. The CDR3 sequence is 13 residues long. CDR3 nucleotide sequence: TGCGCCAGCAGTGAGTCGGAATCCAGGGAGCAGTTCTTC. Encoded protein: CASSESESREQFF.

The CDR3 loop is CASSKTGRETGELFF. The CDR3, as DNA: TGTGCCAGCAGTAAGACAGGGAGGGAAACCGGGGAGCTGTTTTTT. This sequence joins TRBV2 and TRBJ2-2, with D possibly being TRBD1 or TRBD2 (7 bases each). V gave up 5 bases and J gave up 5 bases, with 15 bases separating them. CDR3 length: 15 amino acids. In germline, CDR1 is SNHLY, CDR2 FYNNEI.

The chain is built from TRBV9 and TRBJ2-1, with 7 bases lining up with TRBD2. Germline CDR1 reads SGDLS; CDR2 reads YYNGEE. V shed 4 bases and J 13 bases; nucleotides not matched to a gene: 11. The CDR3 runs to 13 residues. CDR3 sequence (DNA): TGTGCCAGCAGCCCAGATTCAGGACTAGTTCAGTTCTTC. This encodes CASSPDSGLVQFF.